This entry features one TCR beta chain sequence. This record belongs to a study of cytomegalovirus exposure and HLA in healthy donors. This CDR3 has 14 residues. V lost 3 bases to trimming and J lost 4 bases; unmatched junction nucleotides: 6. Germline V gene lookup returns CDR1 SGHNT and CDR2 YYREEE (reference sequence). Primers: 60 Vbeta forward and 13 Jbeta reverse. Measured with immunoSEQ multiplex PCR; TCRdb has only the in-frame clones, and not every one. The profile shows around 210,000 clones, roughly 80% of them singletons. The origin of this receptor is a man aged 50 or older in good health and CMV-seronegative. The chain employs TRBV5-4 and TRBJ1-2; 7 nucleotides line up with TRBD1. Sequencing was done on a sample of PBMCs. The CDR3 here is CASSSDRVRYGYTF. In DNA, the CDR3 is TGTGCCAGCAGCTCCGACAGGGTACGCTATGGCTACACCTTC.